One sample yielded the 10 T cell receptor beta chains listed below, sequenced in a study of CD8 T cells in Susac syndrome. Random-hexamer reverse transcription was applied to roughly 0.5 to 1 ug RNA. TCRdb reprocessed the immunoSEQ multiplex PCR reads via MiXCR and lists one record per CDR3 protein. The sample includes some 120,000 distinct CDR3 sequences, about 93% seen only once; the top ten take around 0.24%. Source material: CD8+ T cells from PBMCs. The receptors here all came from a human donor with multiple sclerosis.

V gene TRBV9 combines with J gene TRBJ2-7, with 8 bases identical to TRBD2. Germline lookup yields CDR1 SGDLS and CDR2 YYNGEE. With 0 bases clipped from V and 5 bases from J, the junction kept 10 bases outside the gene matches. CDR3 size: 16 residues. As DNA, the CDR3 is TGTGCCAGCAGCGTAGGTTCCGGACTAGCACTTCACGAGCAGTACTTC. Translating it yields CASSVGSGLALHEQYF.

V and J are TRBV7-2 and TRBJ2-7; no definite D call. V lost 2 bases to trimming and J lost 4 bases, with 6 bases between them. The CDR3 contains 12 residues. The germline V gene encodes CDR1 SGHTA and CDR2 FQGNSA. The CDR3 protein is CASSLRVYEQYF. The DNA for the CDR3 is TGTGCCAGCAGCTTAAGGGTATACGAGCAGTACTTC.

The rearrangement joins TRBV9 to TRBJ1-4; D unclear. Germline CDR1 is SGDLS and CDR2 is YYNGEE. V was pared by 0 bases and J by 4 bases, with 10 bases between. The CDR3 loop spans 15 amino acids. In DNA form, the CDR3 reads TGTGCCAGCAGCGTAGCTACGCAGGATAATGAAAAACTGTTTTTT. This gives the protein CASSVATQDNEKLFF.

This chain joins TRBV27 and TRBJ1-1, with TRBD1 identical over 9 bases. Germline CDR1 is MNHEY and CDR2 is SMNVEV (reference sequence). Trimming removed 2 bases from V and 8 bases from J; junction bases left unmatched: 3. The CDR3 loop spans 13 amino acids. The CDR3 loop is CASSLLGQGEAFF. CDR3 in DNA: TGTGCCAGCAGTTTACTAGGACAGGGGGAAGCTTTCTTT.

The chain joins TRBV7-9 to TRBJ2-7; D remains unclear. The germline CDR1 and CDR2 sequences are SEHNR and FQNEAQ (reference sequence). This CDR3 contains 11 residues. Trimming took 2 bases from V and 6 from J, leaving 5 bases between them. This chain's CDR3 is CASSLNREQYF. The CDR3 coding sequence is TGTGCCAGCAGCTTAAACCGCGAGCAGTACTTC.

This clonotype has only one observation. This rearrangement joins TRBV5-6 to TRBJ2-7; a possible D gene is TRBD1 (6 bases). This CDR3 region has 14 residues. The V end was cut by 6 bases, the J end by 3 bases, with 16 bases between. CDR1 SGHDT and CDR2 YYEEEE come from the germline V gene. CDR3 residues: CASTLFRGHYEQYF. The CDR3 DNA reads as TGTGCCAGCACTCTCTTCAGGGGTCACTACGAGCAGTACTTC. Drawing the rest from reference TRBV5-6 and TRBJ2-7, the complete variable domain is DAGVTQSPTHLIKTRGQQVTLRCSPKSGHDTVSWYQQALGQGPQFIFQYYEEEERQRGNFPDRFSGHQFPNYSSELNVNALLLGDSALYLCASTLFRGHYEQYFGPGTRLTVT.

The rearrangement links TRBV7-8 to TRBJ2-7; D may be TRBD1 or TRBD2 (6 bases each). Germline assignment: CDR1 SGHVS and CDR2 FQNEAQ. The length of the CDR3 is 16 residues. V dropped 1 base and J dropped 3 bases, with 16 bases sitting between them. The DNA for the CDR3 is TGTGCCAGCAGCTTAGAGGGGGGACTCCCGCTCTACGAGCAGTACTTC. This codes for CASSLEGGLPLYEQYF. Based on the CDR3 plus reference TRBV7-8 and TRBJ2-7, the full variable domain is GAGVSQSPRYKVAKRGQDVALRCDPISGHVSLFWYQQALGQGPEFLTYFQNEAQLDKSGLPSDRFFAERPEGSVSTLKIQRTQQEDSAVYLCASSLEGGLPLYEQYFGPGTRLTVT.

V gene TRBV7-9 combines with J gene TRBJ2-7, with a possible D match to TRBD2 (7 bases). The CDR3 is 15 residues long. CDR1 and CDR2 from the germline V gene are SEHNR and FQNEAQ (reference sequence). Trimming removed 4 bases from V and 6 bases from J, with 19 bases in between. CDR3 sequence (DNA): TGTGCCAGCAGCTCTCCGGGGGCGGGAGAGGTCGAGCAGTACTTC. Residues: CASSSPGAGEVEQYF.

The rearrangement uses TRBV4-1 and TRBJ1-1; D unresolved. Trimming removed 4 bases at V and 0 bases at J, with 6 bases between. This CDR3 has 13 residues. From germline, CDR1 is MGHRA and CDR2 YSYEKL. CDR3 coding DNA: TGCGCCAGCAGCCGGAGTGTGAACACTGAAGCTTTCTTT. As protein: CASSRSVNTEAFF.

The gene calls are TRBV20-1 and TRBJ2-5; TRBD2 matches 10 bases. V was pared by 0 bases and J by 5 bases, with 12 bases of the junction left unmatched. This CDR3 spans 17 amino acids. Per germline, CDR1 DFQATT and CDR2 SNEGSKA (reference sequence). CDR3 in DNA: TGCAGTGCTAGAGATCCCTGGGAGCGGGAGGGCCCCGAGACCCAGTACTTC. Encoded protein: CSARDPWEREGPETQYF.